The 17 T cell receptor beta chains below come from one sample, sequenced in a study of T cells in Graves' hyperthyroidism and ophthalmopathy. RNA transcripts yielded amplified TCR beta CDR3 regions. First-round RT-PCR of the TCR CDR3 relied on the HTBI primer set. TCRdb re-called the multiplex PCR reads through MiXCR, storing one row per CDR3 protein. Among hundreds of thousands of distinct CDR3 sequences listed, 15% to 20% were seen once. Sequenced input: blood. The receptor source for this set is a woman aged 25-40 years with Graves' hyperthyroidism.

This clonotype has at least ten counts. The V call is TRBV7-9, the J call TRBJ2-1, with D possibly called TRBD1 or TRBD2 (5 bases each). Between the trimmed V and J ends, which lost 5 bases and 6 bases, there was a span of 26 bases. Germline CDR1 reads SEHNR; CDR2 reads FQNEAQ (reference sequence). The CDR3 consists of 18 residues. CDR3 sequence: CASSPHKRGALVVNEQFF. The CDR3 nucleotides read TGTGCCAGCAGCCCGCATAAGAGGGGAGCCCTGGTGGTCAATGAGCAGTTCTTC.

The chain uses TRBV15 and TRBJ2-1; D remains ambiguous. V gave up 0 bases and J gave up 4 bases, with 13 bases separating them. This CDR3 spans 16 amino acids. Germline CDR1 and CDR2: LNHNV and YYDKDF (reference sequence). CDR3 bases: TGTGCCACCAGCAGAGATTTCAGCTTGGTATACAATGAGCAGTTCTTC. It is translated as CATSRDFSLVYNEQFF.

This clonotype has at least ten counts. The V and J genes are TRBV12-3 or TRBV12-4 and TRBJ1-6; D is perhaps TRBD1 (5 bases). This CDR3 is built from 14 residues. V lost 2 bases and J lost 9, with 11 bases in between. CDR3 residues: CASSLPGWGSPLHF. CDR3 nucleotides: TGTGCCAGCAGTTTACCAGGGTGGGGTTCACCCCTCCACTTT.

Turning to this clonotype: A much more abundant neighbour one base away suggests this may be a read error. The chain is built from TRBV13 and TRBJ2-1; TRBD1 matches at 7 bases. CDR1 and CDR2 from the germline V gene are PRHDT and FYEKMQ (reference sequence). The CDR3 sequence is 18 residues long. With V trimmed by 5 bases and J by 7 bases, 20 bases remained unmatched. The CDR3 reads CASSRRGIGRQGVNEQFF. Here the CDR3 DNA reads TGTGCCAGCAGCAGAAGGGGGATAGGTCGACAGGGAGTAAATGAGCAGTTCTTC.

In its sample, this clonotype was seen many times. This chain links TRBV7-2 with TRBJ1-2, with a tentative D call TRBD1 (6 bases). Germline V gives CDR1 SGHTA, CDR2 FQGNSA. The V end lost 3 bases, the J end lost 7 bases, and 15 bases lay between the germline ends. The CDR3 is 14 residues long. The chain's CDR3 is CASSFRPGARGYTF. In DNA form, the CDR3 reads TGTGCCAGCAGCTTTCGCCCAGGGGCCCGTGGCTACACCTTC. Complete variable domain (other parts from reference TRBV7-2 and TRBJ1-2): GAGVSQSPSNKVTEKGKDVELRCDPISGHTALYWYRQSLGQGLEFLIYFQGNSAPDKSGLPSDRFSAERTGGSVSTLTIQRTQQEDSAVYLCASSFRPGARGYTFGSGTRLTVV.

At least ten counts were recorded for this clonotype. The CDR3 nucleotides read TGCAGTGCTAGAGAGCGGGAGTACGAGCAGTACTTC. Translating gives CSAREREYEQYF. The chain employs TRBV20-1 and TRBJ2-7, with 7 bases lining up with TRBD2. Germline values: CDR1 DFQATT, CDR2 SNEGSKA (reference sequence). V lost 0 bases and J lost 4; bases outside the gene matches: 0. The length of the CDR3 is 12 residues.

This chain links TRBV20-1 with TRBJ2-1; maybe TRBD2 (5 bases). Germline V CDR1 and CDR2: DFQATT, SNEGSKA (reference sequence). There are 14 residues in the CDR3. V was cut by 4 bases and J by 1 base, with 11 bases left in between. This chain's CDR3 is CSATSWESYNEQFF. CDR3 sequence (DNA): TGCAGTGCTACTTCTTGGGAGTCCTACAATGAGCAGTTCTTC.

This clonotype was detected many times. This rearrangement joins TRBV6-1 to TRBJ2-7; D is unresolved. CDR3 length: 15 residues. V was pared by 0 bases and J by 3 bases, with 12 bases between. In germline, CDR1 is MNHNS, CDR2 SASEGT. In nucleotides, the CDR3 is TGTGCCAGCAGTGAAGCGGGCTCGAGTCTCTACGAGCAGTACTTC. Encoded protein: CASSEAGSSLYEQYF.

There are many counts of this clonotype. The rearrangement joins TRBV28 to TRBJ2-1; tentatively, D is TRBD1 (5 bases). Trimming left V 3 bases short and J 3 bases short, with 12 bases between. In germline, CDR1 is MDHEN, CDR2 SYDVKM. The CDR3 loop spans 15 amino acids. CDR3 residues: CASSFTLQGYNEQFF. CDR3 DNA: TGTGCCAGCAGTTTTACCCTTCAGGGCTACAATGAGCAGTTCTTC.

This clonotype was seen many times. The chain employs TRBV27 and TRBJ1-1; 10 bases agree with TRBD1. CDR1 and CDR2 from the germline V gene are MNHEY and SMNVEV (reference sequence). After removal of 4 bases from V and 6 bases from J, the junction contained 11 bases not matched to a gene. The CDR3 runs 16 residues. The CDR3 sequence is CASSSGGGQGWPEAFF. The DNA for the CDR3 is TGTGCCAGCAGTTCAGGTGGGGGACAGGGGTGGCCTGAAGCTTTCTTT.

This chain joins TRBV5-1 and TRBJ2-2; TRBD2 aligns across 7 bases. This CDR3 contains 16 residues. Looked up from germline, CDR1 is SGHRS and CDR2 is YFSETQ. With V trimmed by 1 base and J by 5 bases, 8 bases remained unmatched. In DNA, the CDR3 is TGCGCCAGCAGCTTGTCCCCTAGCGGAGGTACCGGGGAGCTGTTTTTT. It is translated as CASSLSPSGGTGELFF. Complete variable domain (other parts from reference TRBV5-1 and TRBJ2-2): KAGVTQTPRYLIKTRGQQVTLSCSPISGHRSVSWYQQTPGQGLQFLFEYFSETQRNKGNFPGRFSGRQFSNSRSEMNVSTLELGDSALYLCASSLSPSGGTGELFFGEGSRLTVL.

The rearrangement joins TRBV28 to TRBJ1-6; 7 bases agree with TRBD1. This CDR3 is built from 14 residues. Trimming cost V 5 bases and J 10 bases; bases outside gene matches: 8. Germline CDR1 MDHEN, CDR2 SYDVKM. This chain's CDR3 is CASSPRQGVSPLHF. DNA of the CDR3: TGTGCCAGCAGTCCCAGACAGGGAGTGTCACCCCTCCACTTT.

There are a few counts of this clonotype. The chain employs TRBV19 and TRBJ2-1, with 9 bases lining up with TRBD2. CDR1 LNHDA and CDR2 SQIVND come from the germline V gene (reference sequence). V lost 4 bases to trimming and J lost 6 bases; unmatched junction nucleotides: 4. The CDR3 covers 14 residues. Here the CDR3 DNA reads TGTGCCAGTAGTAGTCCTAGCGGGATCAATGAGCAGTTCTTC. Amino acid sequence: CASSSPSGINEQFF.

This clonotype was seen a few times. V gene TRBV9 combines with J gene TRBJ2-3; 7 positions agree with TRBD1. Germline CDR1 and CDR2: SGDLS and YYNGEE. After removal of 3 bases from V and 3 bases from J, the junction contained 10 bases not matched to a gene. CDR3 length equals 16 residues. The CDR3 DNA is TGTGCCAGCAGCGCCTCTGGCTCAGGGGGAACAGATACGCAGTATTTT. Residues: CASSASGSGGTDTQYF.

The chain has TRBV19 and TRBJ2-3, with 7 nucleotides matching TRBD1. The germline CDR1 and CDR2 sequences are LNHDA and SQIVND (reference sequence). The V segment lost 6 bases and the J segment 4 bases; nucleotides outside the gene matches: 13. This CDR3 has 16 residues. This chain's CDR3 is CASRLTGMGSADTQYF. The CDR3 DNA follows: TGTGCCAGTAGGTTGACAGGGATGGGCTCGGCAGATACGCAGTATTTT.

This clonotype was counted many times. The V and J genes are TRBV11-2 and TRBJ2-1; weak D call: TRBD1 (5 bases). V was shortened by 4 bases and J by 9 bases, with 13 bases between the two germline ends. The CDR3 extends over 13 amino acids. The germline gives CDR1 SGHAT, CDR2 FQNNGV. CDR3 amino acids: CASSYVREGEQFF. The CDR3 region has the DNA TGTGCCAGCAGCTATGTCAGGGAAGGTGAGCAGTTCTTC. Full variable domain (missing parts from reference TRBV11-2 and TRBJ2-1): EAGVAQSPRYKIIEKRQSVAFWCNPISGHATLYWYQQILGQGPKLLIQFQNNGVVDDSQLPKDRFSAERLKGVDSTLKIQPAKLEDSAVYLCASSYVREGEQFFGPGTRLTVL.

Ten or more counts support this clonotype. Here the CDR3 reads CASGFVVPEPPYNEQFF. CDR3 nucleotides: TGTGCTAGTGGTTTCGTGGTCCCGGAACCTCCCTACAATGAGCAGTTCTTC. J is TRBJ2-1 and V is TRBV12-5; D call uncertain. The germline V and J ends were trimmed by 3 bases and 2 bases, with 17 bases remaining between them. This CDR3 has 17 amino acids. Germline CDR1 is LGHNT and CDR2 is FRNRAP.